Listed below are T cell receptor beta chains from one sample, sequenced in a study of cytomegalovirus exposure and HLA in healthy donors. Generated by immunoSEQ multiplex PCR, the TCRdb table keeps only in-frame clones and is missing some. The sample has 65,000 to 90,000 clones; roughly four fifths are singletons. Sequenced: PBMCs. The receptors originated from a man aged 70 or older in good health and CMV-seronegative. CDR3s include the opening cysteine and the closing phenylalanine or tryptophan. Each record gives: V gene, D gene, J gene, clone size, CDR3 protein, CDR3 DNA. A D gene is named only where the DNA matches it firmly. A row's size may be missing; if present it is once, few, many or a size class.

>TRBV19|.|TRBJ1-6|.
CASSTFSGADNSPLHF
TGTGCCAGTAGTACTTTCTCAGGGGCGGATAATTCACCCCTCCACTTT
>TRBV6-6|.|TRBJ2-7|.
CAVSRGPTYEQYF
TGTGCCGTATCGCGGGGGCCCACCTACGAGCAGTACTTC
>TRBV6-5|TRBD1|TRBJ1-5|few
CASSYIGGLAQHF
TGTGCCAGCAGTTACATAGGGGGCTTAGCCCAGCATTTT
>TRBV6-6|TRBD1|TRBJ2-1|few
CASRPGTGDSDEQFF
TGTGCCAGCAGACCCGGGACAGGGGACTCGGATGAGCAGTTCTTC
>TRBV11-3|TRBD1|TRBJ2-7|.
CASSSSGTGAQQYF
TGTGCCAGCAGCTCCTCCGGGACAGGGGCCCAGCAGTACTTC
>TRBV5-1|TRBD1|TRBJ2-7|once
CASSLDGTGSSYEQYF
TGCGCCAGCAGCTTGGATGGGACAGGGAGCTCCTACGAGCAGTACTTC
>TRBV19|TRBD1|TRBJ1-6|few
CASSIGQGNSPLHF
TGTGCCAGTAGTATCGGACAGGGGAACTCACCCCTCCACTTT
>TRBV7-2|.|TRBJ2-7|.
CASSLGGLLSYEQYF
TGTGCCAGCAGCTTAGGAGGGCTCCTCTCCTACGAGCAGTACTTC
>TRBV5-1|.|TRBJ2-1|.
CASSPPVHNEQFF
TGCGCCAGCAGCCCCCCGGTGCACAATGAGCAGTTCTTC
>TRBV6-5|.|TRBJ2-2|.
CASTPAGANTGELFF
TGTGCCAGCACCCCGGCCGGGGCGAACACCGGGGAGCTGTTTTTT
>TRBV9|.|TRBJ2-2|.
CASSVRGLDDAGELFF
TGTGCCAGCAGCGTAAGGGGACTCGATGACGCCGGGGAGCTGTTTTTT
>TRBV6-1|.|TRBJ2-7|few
CASSASRDTAYEQYF
TGTGCCAGCAGTGCTTCCCGGGACACTGCCTACGAGCAGTACTTC
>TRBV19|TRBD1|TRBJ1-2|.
CASSPPPKGGTDGYTF
TGTGCCAGTAGTCCCCCCCCAAAAGGGGGCACGGATGGCTACACCTTC
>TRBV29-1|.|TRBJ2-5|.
CSVRDYQETQYF
TGCAGCGTTAGGGACTACCAAGAGACCCAGTACTTC
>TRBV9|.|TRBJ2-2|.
CASSDRLTGELFF
TGTGCCAGCAGCGACCGACTGACCGGGGAGCTGTTTTTT
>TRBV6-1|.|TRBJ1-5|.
CASREGPNQPQHF
TGTGCCAGCCGGGAGGGGCCCAATCAGCCCCAGCATTTT
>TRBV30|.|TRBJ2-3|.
CAWSIWGGQSTDTQYF
TGTGCCTGGAGCATATGGGGGGGCCAAAGCACAGATACGCAGTATTTT
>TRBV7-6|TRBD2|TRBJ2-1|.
CASSLKGGLAGDPYNEQFF
TGTGCCAGCAGCTTAAAGGGGGGACTAGCGGGAGACCCCTACAATGAGCAGTTCTTC
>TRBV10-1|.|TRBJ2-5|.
CASSDGGQETQYF
TGCGCCAGCAGTGATGGGGGGCAAGAGACCCAGTACTTC
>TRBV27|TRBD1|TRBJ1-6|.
CASSAFTPGTDNSPLHF
TGTGCCAGCAGTGCTTTTACTCCCGGGACAGATAATTCACCCCTCCACTTT
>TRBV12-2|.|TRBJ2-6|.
CASRLALSGANVLTF
TGTGCAAGTCGCTTAGCATTATCTGGGGCCAACGTCCTGACTTTC
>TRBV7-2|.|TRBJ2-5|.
CASSLRRRIDQETQYF
TGTGCCAGCAGCTTAAGACGCAGGATAGACCAAGAGACCCAGTACTTC
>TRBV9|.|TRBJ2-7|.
CASSVAGSPYEQYF
TGTGCCAGCAGCGTAGCGGGGTCTCCCTACGAGCAGTACTTC
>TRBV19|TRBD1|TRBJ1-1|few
CASSIDETGLNTEAFF
TGTGCCAGTAGTATAGATGAGACAGGGCTGAACACTGAAGCTTTCTTT
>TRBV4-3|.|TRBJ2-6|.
CASSQYGPGANVLTF
TGCGCCAGCAGCCAATATGGGCCTGGGGCCAACGTCCTGACTTTC
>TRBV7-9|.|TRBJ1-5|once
CSSSPFENQPQHF
TGTTCCAGCAGCCCCTTCGAGAATCAGCCCCAGCATTTT
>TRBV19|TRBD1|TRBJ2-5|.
CASSIGTGEETQYF
TGTGCCAGTAGTATCGGGACAGGGGAAGAGACCCAGTACTTC
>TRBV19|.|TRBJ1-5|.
CASTPQFGNQPQHF
TGTGCCAGTACTCCCCAGTTCGGCAATCAGCCCCAGCATTTT
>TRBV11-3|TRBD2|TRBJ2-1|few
CASSQTSGLASYNEQFF
TGTGCCAGCAGCCAAACCTCGGGACTAGCGAGCTACAATGAGCAGTTCTTC
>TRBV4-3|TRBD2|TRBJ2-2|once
CASSLDSGSNTGELFF
TGCGCCAGCAGCCTCGATAGCGGGTCGAACACCGGGGAGCTGTTTTTT
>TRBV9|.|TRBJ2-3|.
CASSVELPGDTQYF
TGTGCCAGCAGCGTAGAACTCCCCGGAGATACGCAGTATTTT
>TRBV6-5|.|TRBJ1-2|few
CASTRTANYGYTF
TGTGCCAGCACGCGGACAGCTAACTATGGCTACACCTTC
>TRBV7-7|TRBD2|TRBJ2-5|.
CASSLGSGGAQETQYF
TGTGCTAGCAGCTTAGGTAGCGGGGGGGCCCAAGAGACCCAGTACTTC
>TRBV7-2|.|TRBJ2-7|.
CASSPSVYEQYF
TGTGCCAGCAGCCCAAGCGTTTACGAGCAGTACTTC
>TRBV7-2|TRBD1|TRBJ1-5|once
CASSSRQGRNQPQHF
TGTGCCAGCAGCTCAAGACAGGGAAGGAATCAGCCCCAGCATTTT
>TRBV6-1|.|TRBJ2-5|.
CASSGNSGETQYF
TGTGCCAGCAGTGGGAACAGCGGAGAGACCCAGTACTTC
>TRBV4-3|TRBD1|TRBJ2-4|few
CASSQDRGQGGWNIQYF
TGCGCCAGCAGCCAAGATAGGGGACAGGGAGGTTGGAACATTCAGTACTTC
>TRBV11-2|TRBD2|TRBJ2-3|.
CASSYGASGSLDTQYF
TGTGCCAGCAGCTATGGCGCTAGCGGGAGTTTAGATACGCAGTATTTT
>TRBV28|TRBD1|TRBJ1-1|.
CASSLFRTGNTEAFF
TGTGCCAGCAGTTTATTCAGGACAGGGAACACTGAAGCTTTCTTT
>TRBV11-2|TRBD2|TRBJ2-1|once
CASSLEGGSDEQFF
TGTGCCAGCAGCTTAGAGGGGGGGTCGGATGAGCAGTTCTTC
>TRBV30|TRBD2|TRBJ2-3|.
CAWSTTSGGVFPSTDTQYF
TGTGCCTGGAGTACGACTAGCGGGGGAGTTTTTCCTAGCACAGATACGCAGTATTTT
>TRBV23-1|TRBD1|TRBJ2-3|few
CASSQYRGRSDTQYF
TGCGCCAGCAGTCAGTACAGGGGAAGGTCAGATACGCAGTATTTT
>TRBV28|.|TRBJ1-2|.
CASSARFYGYTF
TGTGCCAGCAGTGCCCGGTTCTATGGCTACACCTTC
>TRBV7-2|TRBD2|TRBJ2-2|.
CASSFQIWGGTGELFF
TGTGCCAGCAGCTTCCAGATCTGGGGAGGGACCGGGGAGCTGTTTTTT
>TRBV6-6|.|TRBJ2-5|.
CASVTGVQETQYF
TGTGCCAGCGTTACCGGGGTTCAAGAGACCCAGTACTTC